Presented here are 10 T cell receptor beta chains from one specimen sequenced in a study of cytomegalovirus exposure and HLA in healthy donors. In the PCR, 60 Vbeta and 13 Jbeta primers were used. The protocol was immunoSEQ multiplex PCR, while the TCRdb copy is restricted to in-frame clones and leaves out a portion. The table lists about 150,000 clones, 80% of them singletons. Sequenced input: PBMCs. Receptor source: a man between 25 and 39 years old in good health and CMV-seropositive.

There are a few counts of this clone. The rearrangement uses TRBV4-1 and TRBJ2-7; no clear D. The CDR3 is made up of 12 amino acids. Trimming left V 5 bases short and J 1 base short, with 6 bases between. Germline CDR1 and CDR2: MGHRA and YSYEKL. The chain's CDR3 is CASSGGSYEQYF. The CDR3 nucleotides read TGCGCCAGCAGCGGCGGATCCTACGAGCAGTACTTC.

The rearrangement uses TRBV6-5 and TRBJ2-7; 7 bases map to TRBD1. In germline, CDR1 is MNHEY, CDR2 SVGAGI. V was clipped by 0 bases and J by 4 bases; unmatched bases: 6. CDR3 size: 15 residues. Here the CDR3 DNA reads TGTGCCAGCAGTTACTCCCCCGGCAGGGGGTACGAGCAGTACTTC. Translation gives CASSYSPGRGYEQYF.

V and J are TRBV15 and TRBJ1-5; the match to TRBD1 covers 7 bases. This CDR3 has 15 amino acids. Per the germline V gene, CDR1 is LNHNV and CDR2 is YYDKDF (reference sequence). V was clipped by 1 base and J by 3 bases; unmatched bases: 3. This CDR3 reads CATSRGTGVNQPQHF. For the CDR3, the DNA is TGTGCCACCAGCAGAGGAACAGGGGTCAATCAGCCCCAGCATTTT.

V usage is TRBV4-1 and J usage is TRBJ2-7; 12 bases fit TRBD2. This CDR3 comprises 15 residues. The germline V gene encodes CDR1 MGHRA and CDR2 YSYEKL. After removal of 4 bases from V and 2 bases from J, the junction contained 3 bases not matched to a gene. The CDR3 DNA reads as TGCGCCAGCAGCCTCGGACTAGCGGGAACCTACGAGCAGTACTTC. This gives the protein CASSLGLAGTYEQYF.

The rearrangement uses TRBV2 and TRBJ2-1; D possibly corresponds to TRBD2 (7 bases). Germline V CDR1 and CDR2: SNHLY, FYNNEI. The ends were cut back, 4 bases at V and 4 bases at J, with 17 bases in the middle. The CDR3 is 16 residues long. The CDR3 DNA is TGTGCCAGCAGTGTAGGTTTCGCGGGGGCTTACAATGAGCAGTTCTTC. It is translated as CASSVGFAGAYNEQFF.

The chain employs TRBV28 and TRBJ2-7; 9 nucleotides agree with TRBD2. This CDR3 spans 15 amino acids. The V and J ends lost 1 base and 7 bases, in that order; junction bases with no gene match: 8. Per the germline V gene, CDR1 is MDHEN and CDR2 is SYDVKM. CDR3 in amino acids: CASSLFGGRAREQYF. CDR3 bases: TGTGCCAGCAGTTTATTCGGCGGGAGGGCAAGAGAGCAGTACTTC.

V gene TRBV11-2 combines with J gene TRBJ2-7; D uncertain. CDR3 size: 12 residues. The germline V gene has CDR1 SGHAT and CDR2 FQNNGV. Trimming cost V 3 bases and J 6 bases, with 9 bases left between them. The CDR3: CASSFDNREQYF. Here the CDR3 DNA reads TGTGCCAGCAGCTTCGACAACCGCGAGCAGTACTTC.

The chain uses TRBV4-2 and TRBJ2-5; TRBD1 might be the D (5 bases). Germline-derived CDR1 and CDR2 are LGHNA and YNFKEQ. This CDR3 is built from 14 residues. V lost 4 bases to trimming and J lost 5 bases, with 14 bases between them. CDR3 protein: CASSPGLGGETQYF. Here the CDR3 DNA reads TGTGCCAGCAGCCCAGGGTTGGGTGGGGAGACCCAGTACTTC.

Turning to this clone: An end of the junction differs from the germline gene, which may be a read error. The rearrangement links TRBV28 to TRBJ2-7; possibly TRBD2 for D (7 bases). Germline lookup yields CDR1 MDHEN and CDR2 SYDVKM. CDR3 size: 16 residues. In DNA, the CDR3 is TGTGCCGGCAGTCTGAGGGGGAGAGCGGGACTCTACGAGCAGTACTTC. It is translated as CAGSLRGRAGLYEQYF. The full variable domain, its missing parts supplied by reference TRBV28 and TRBJ2-7, is DVKVTQSSRYLVKRTGEKVFLECVQDMDHENMFWYRQDPGLGLRLIYFSYDVKMKEKGDIPEGYSVSREKKERFSLILESASTNQTSMYLCAGSLRGRAGLYEQYFGPGTRLTVT.

V is TRBV29-1 and J is TRBJ1-5; D gene ambiguous. Per germline, CDR1 SQVTM and CDR2 ANQGSEA. This CDR3 is 16 amino acids long. Trimming left V 6 bases short and J 4 bases short, with 22 bases between. The CDR3 spells CSVLSSLAGTNQPQHF. The DNA of the CDR3 is TGCAGCGTCCTCTCTTCCCTCGCAGGAACAAATCAGCCCCAGCATTTT. The whole variable domain, remainder taken from reference TRBV29-1 and TRBJ1-5, is SAVISQKPSRDICQRGTSLTIQCQVDSQVTMMFWYRQQPGQSLTLIATANQGSEATYESGFVIDKFPISRPNLTFSTLTVSNMSPEDSSIYLCSVLSSLAGTNQPQHFGDGTRLSIL.